These 9 T cell receptor beta chains were all obtained from the same sample, sequenced in a study of cytomegalovirus exposure and HLA in healthy donors (dated by TCRdb to between 2016 and 2019). Libraries came from the immunoSEQ multiplex PCR assay. For the multiplex PCR, a mixture combining 60 forward primers for TCR Vbeta segments and 13 reverse primers for TCR Jbeta segments was used. TCRdb limited this immuneACCESS table to in-frame rearrangements with V and J called. A share of clones is missing; checked studies link under half to unresolved V genes, and the rest is unexplained. The sample has around 110,000 clones on record, around 69% of them singletons. Clones ranked in the top ten supply approximately 2.4% of the sample. Material: PBMCs. These receptor sequences come from a man between 18 and 35 years old in good health and CMV-seronegative.

This CDR3 is CASSAPTGADTQYF. For the CDR3, the DNA is TGCGCCAGCAGCGCTCCTACGGGTGCAGATACGCAGTATTTT. The genes are TRBV5-1 and TRBJ2-3; D not resolved. CDR3 length equals 14 residues. The germline V gene has CDR1 SGHRS and CDR2 YFSETQ. The V end was cut by 4 bases, the J end by 4 bases, with 13 bases between. Together with reference TRBV5-1 and TRBJ2-3, the CDR3 gives the full variable domain: KAGVTQTPRYLIKTRGQQVTLSCSPISGHRSVSWYQQTPGQGLQFLFEYFSETQRNKGNFPGRFSGRQFSNSRSEMNVSTLELGDSALYLCASSAPTGADTQYFGPGTRLTVL.

This chain joins TRBV6-1 and TRBJ1-5; TRBD1 is a possible D gene (6 bases). Germline loops: CDR1 MNHNS, CDR2 SASEGT. The V and J ends lost 4 bases and 3 bases respectively, with 13 bases between them. CDR3 length equals 15 residues. The DNA for the CDR3 is TGTGCCAGCAGTGCCCAGGGGACCTTCAATCAGCCCCAGCATTTT. Translated, it gives CASSAQGTFNQPQHF.

This clone has just a few counts. The J gene is TRBJ1-2, the V gene TRBV5-6; 10 bases align to TRBD1. The CDR3 length is 15 residues. Germline CDR1 SGHDT, CDR2 YYEEEE. J lost 5 bases, V lost 3 bases, and 7 bases had no gene match. The CDR3 nucleotides are TGTGCCAGCAGCTCCTTGGACAGGGGGACATATGGCTACACCTTC. Amino acids: CASSSLDRGTYGYTF.

The J gene is TRBJ1-4, the V gene TRBV15; 9 positions agree with TRBD1. The length of the CDR3 is 15 residues. Trimming at V came to 3 bases and at J to 3 bases, leaving 2 bases not matched to a gene. Per the germline V gene, CDR1 is LNHNV and CDR2 is YYDKDF (reference sequence). DNA of the CDR3: TGTGCCACCAGCAGGACAGGGGGACCTAATGAAAAACTGTTTTTT. Its protein is CATSRTGGPNEKLFF.

The chain links TRBV10-2 to TRBJ2-1, with 8 bases identical to TRBD1. CDR1 is WSHSY and CDR2 is SAAADI in the germline V gene. V lost 10 bases to trimming and J lost 4 bases; unmatched junction nucleotides: 3. The CDR3 sequence is 12 residues long. CDR3 nucleotides: TGCGCCACCGGACAGGGATACAATGAGCAGTTCTTC. Translating it yields CATGQGYNEQFF.

V gene TRBV21-1 combines with J gene TRBJ2-7; the table's D call, TRBD2, has no DNA check behind it. TRBV21-1 is shown as a pseudogene. The CDR3 extends over 15 amino acids. In nucleotides, the CDR3 is TGTGCCAGCAGCAAAAAGGGACTTTCTATCTACGAGCAGTACTTC. Translation: CASSKKGLSIYEQYF.

V gene TRBV2 combines with J gene TRBJ2-7; D is possibly TRBD1 (6 bases). The germline V gene encodes CDR1 SNHLY and CDR2 FYNNEI. Trimming pared 11 bases from V and 4 bases from J, leaving 18 bases between. This CDR3 region has 13 residues. The CDR3 DNA sequence: TGTGCCTCCAAAGGGGACACTCGGTACGAGCAGTACTTC. Translating it yields CASKGDTRYEQYF. Based on the CDR3 plus reference TRBV2 and TRBJ2-7, the full variable domain is EPEVTQTPSHQVTQMGQEVILRCVPISNHLYFYWYRQILGQKVEFLVSFYNNEISEKSEIFDDQFSVERPDGSNFTLKIRSTKLEDSAMYFCASKGDTRYEQYFGPGTRLTVT.

This clone was observed once. Other DNA sequences within the sample encode an identical CDR3. The chain has TRBV9 and TRBJ2-7; 7 nucleotides align to TRBD1. V was pared by 0 bases and J by 2 bases, with 2 bases of the junction left unmatched. The CDR3 loop spans 14 amino acids. Per the germline V gene, CDR1 is SGDLS and CDR2 is YYNGEE. The CDR3 spells CASSVGQGAYEQYF. CDR3 DNA: TGTGCCAGCAGCGTAGGTCAGGGGGCCTACGAGCAGTACTTC.

The chain is built from TRBV9 and TRBJ1-5; weak D call: TRBD1 (5 bases). The V end was cut by 4 bases, the J end by 5 bases, with 16 bases between. Looked up from germline, CDR1 is SGDLS and CDR2 is YYNGEE. There are 15 residues in the CDR3. The CDR3 is CASSPRAGDDQPQHF. CDR3 DNA sequence: TGTGCCAGCAGCCCCCGAGCGGGGGACGATCAGCCCCAGCATTTT.